The 2 T cell receptor beta chains presented below share a single source sample, sequenced in a study of blood T cell repertoires in COVID-19. Generated by immunoSEQ multiplex PCR, the TCRdb table keeps only in-frame clones and is missing some. This sample yields around 260,000 clones, of which around 85% are seen a single time; 4% to 4.5% belongs to the top ten. The sequenced sample consisted of PBMCs or T cells enriched from blood (not recorded which). All receptors come from a woman in her thirties who had recovered from COVID-19.

The genes are TRBV27 and TRBJ2-2; no clear D gene. Germline loops: CDR1 MNHEY, CDR2 SMNVEV (reference sequence). The length of the CDR3 is 13 residues. Trimming cost V 3 bases and J 6 bases, with 8 bases left between them. The CDR3 loop reads CASSFLAAGELFF. CDR3 sequence (DNA): TGTGCCAGCAGTTTTTTGGCGGCCGGGGAGCTGTTTTTT.

The chain has TRBV7-9 and TRBJ2-7; possibly TRBD2 for D (6 bases). The CDR3 is 15 residues long. V lost 5 bases to trimming and J lost 6 bases, with 20 bases between them. Germline V gene lookup returns CDR1 SEHNR and CDR2 FQNEAQ (reference sequence). The CDR3 region is CASSPTQGLGREQYF. In nucleotides, the CDR3 is TGTGCCAGCAGCCCCACGCAGGGACTGGGCCGCGAGCAGTACTTC.